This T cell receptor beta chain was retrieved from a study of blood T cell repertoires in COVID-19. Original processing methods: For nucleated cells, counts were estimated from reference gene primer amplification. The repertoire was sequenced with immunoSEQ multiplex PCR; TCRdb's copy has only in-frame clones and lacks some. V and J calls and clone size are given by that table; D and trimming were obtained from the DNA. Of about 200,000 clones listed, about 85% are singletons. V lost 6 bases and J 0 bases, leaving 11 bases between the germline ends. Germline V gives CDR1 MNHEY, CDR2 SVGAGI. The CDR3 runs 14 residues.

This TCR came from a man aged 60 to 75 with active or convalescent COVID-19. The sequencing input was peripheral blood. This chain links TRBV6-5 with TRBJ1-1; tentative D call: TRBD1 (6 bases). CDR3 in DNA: TGTGCCAGCAGGGTCAGGGACATGAACACTGAAGCTTTCTTT. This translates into CASRVRDMNTEAFF.